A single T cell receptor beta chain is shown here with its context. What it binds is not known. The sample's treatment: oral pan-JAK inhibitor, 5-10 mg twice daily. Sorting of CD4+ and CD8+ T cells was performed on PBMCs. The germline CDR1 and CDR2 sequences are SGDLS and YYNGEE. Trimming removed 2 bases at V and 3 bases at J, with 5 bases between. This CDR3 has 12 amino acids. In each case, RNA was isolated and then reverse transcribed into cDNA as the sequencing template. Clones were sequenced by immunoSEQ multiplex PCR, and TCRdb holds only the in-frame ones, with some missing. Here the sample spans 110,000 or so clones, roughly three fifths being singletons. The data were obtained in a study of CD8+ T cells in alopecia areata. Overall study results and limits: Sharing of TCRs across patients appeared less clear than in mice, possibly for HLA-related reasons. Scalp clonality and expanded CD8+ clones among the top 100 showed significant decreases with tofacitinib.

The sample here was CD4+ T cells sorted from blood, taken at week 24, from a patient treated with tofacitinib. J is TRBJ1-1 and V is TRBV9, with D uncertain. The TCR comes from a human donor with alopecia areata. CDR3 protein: CASSVEDTEAFF. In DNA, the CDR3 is TGTGCCAGCAGCGTGGAAGACACTGAAGCTTTCTTT.